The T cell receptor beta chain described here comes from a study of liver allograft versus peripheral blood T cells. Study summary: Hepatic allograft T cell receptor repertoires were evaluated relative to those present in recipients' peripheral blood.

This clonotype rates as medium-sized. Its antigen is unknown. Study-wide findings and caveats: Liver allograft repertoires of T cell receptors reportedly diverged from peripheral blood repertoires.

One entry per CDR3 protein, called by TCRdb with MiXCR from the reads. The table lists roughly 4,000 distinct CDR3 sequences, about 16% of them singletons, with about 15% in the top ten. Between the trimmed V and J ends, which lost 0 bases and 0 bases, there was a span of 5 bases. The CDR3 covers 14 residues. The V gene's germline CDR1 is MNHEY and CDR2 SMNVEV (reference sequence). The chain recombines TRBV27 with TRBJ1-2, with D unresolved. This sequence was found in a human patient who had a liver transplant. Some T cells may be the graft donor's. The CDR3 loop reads CASSLSETNYGYTF. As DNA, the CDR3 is TGTGCCAGCAGTTTATCTGAGACTAACTATGGCTACACCTTC.